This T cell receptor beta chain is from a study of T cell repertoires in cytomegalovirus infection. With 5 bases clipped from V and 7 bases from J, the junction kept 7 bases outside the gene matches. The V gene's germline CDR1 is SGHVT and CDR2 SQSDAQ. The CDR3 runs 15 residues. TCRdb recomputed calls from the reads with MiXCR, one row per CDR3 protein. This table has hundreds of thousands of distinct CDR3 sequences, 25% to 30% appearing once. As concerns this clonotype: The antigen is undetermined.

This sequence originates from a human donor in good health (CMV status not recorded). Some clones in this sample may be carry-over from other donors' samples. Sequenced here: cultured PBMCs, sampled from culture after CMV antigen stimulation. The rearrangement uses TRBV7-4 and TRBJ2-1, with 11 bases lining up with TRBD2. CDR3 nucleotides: TGTGCCAGCAGCATAGGGACTAGCGGAACGAATGAGCAGTTCTTC. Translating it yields CASSIGTSGTNEQFF. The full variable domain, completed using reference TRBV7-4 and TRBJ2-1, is GAGVSQSPRYKVAKRGRDVALRCDSISGHVTLYWYRQTLGQGSEVLTYSQSDAQRDKSGRPSGRFSAERPERSVSTLKIQRTEQGDSAVYLCASSIGTSGTNEQFFGPGTRLTVL.